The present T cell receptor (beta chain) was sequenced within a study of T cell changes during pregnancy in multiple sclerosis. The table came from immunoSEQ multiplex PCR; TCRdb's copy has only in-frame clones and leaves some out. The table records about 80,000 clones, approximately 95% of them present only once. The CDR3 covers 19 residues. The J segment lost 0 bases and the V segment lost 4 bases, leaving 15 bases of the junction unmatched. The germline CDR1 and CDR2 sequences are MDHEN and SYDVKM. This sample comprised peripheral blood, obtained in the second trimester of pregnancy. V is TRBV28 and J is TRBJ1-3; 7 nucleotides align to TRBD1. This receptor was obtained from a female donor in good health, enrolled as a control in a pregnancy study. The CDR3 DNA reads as TGTGCCAGCAGTTCCAGACAGGGTTCCCTCTCCAGCTCTGGAAACACCATATATTTT. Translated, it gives CASSSRQGSLSSSGNTIYF.